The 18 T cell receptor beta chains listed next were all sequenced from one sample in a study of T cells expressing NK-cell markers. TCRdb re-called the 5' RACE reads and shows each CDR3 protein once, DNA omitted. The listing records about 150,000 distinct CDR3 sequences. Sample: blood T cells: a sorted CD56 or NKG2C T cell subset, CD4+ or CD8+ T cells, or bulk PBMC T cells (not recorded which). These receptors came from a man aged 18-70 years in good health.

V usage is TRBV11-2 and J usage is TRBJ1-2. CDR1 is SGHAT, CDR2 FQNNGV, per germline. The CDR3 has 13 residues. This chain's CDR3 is CASSFGLNYGYTF. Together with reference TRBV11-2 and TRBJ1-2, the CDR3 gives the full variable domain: EAGVAQSPRYKIIEKRQSVAFWCNPISGHATLYWYQQILGQGPKLLIQFQNNGVVDDSQLPKDRFSAERLKGVDSTLKIQPAKLEDSAVYLCASSFGLNYGYTFGSGTRLTVV.

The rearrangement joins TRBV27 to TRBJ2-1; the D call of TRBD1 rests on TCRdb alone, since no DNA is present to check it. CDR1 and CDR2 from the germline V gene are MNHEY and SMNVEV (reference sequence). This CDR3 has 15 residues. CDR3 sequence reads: CASSPGQGPYNEQFF.

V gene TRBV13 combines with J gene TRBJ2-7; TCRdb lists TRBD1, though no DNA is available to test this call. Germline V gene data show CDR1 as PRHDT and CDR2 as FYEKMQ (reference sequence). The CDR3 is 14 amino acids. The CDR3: CASSSGSGGPEQYF.

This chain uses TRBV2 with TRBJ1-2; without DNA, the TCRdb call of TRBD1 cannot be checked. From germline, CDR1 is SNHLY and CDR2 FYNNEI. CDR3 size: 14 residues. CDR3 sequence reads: CASTHPGAIHGYTF.

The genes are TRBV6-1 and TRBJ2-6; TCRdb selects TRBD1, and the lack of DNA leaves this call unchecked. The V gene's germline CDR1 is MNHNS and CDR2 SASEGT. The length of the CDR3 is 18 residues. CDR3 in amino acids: CASSEYIRGSSGANVLTF.

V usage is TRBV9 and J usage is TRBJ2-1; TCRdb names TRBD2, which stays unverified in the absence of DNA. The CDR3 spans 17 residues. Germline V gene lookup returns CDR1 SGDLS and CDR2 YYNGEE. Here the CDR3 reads CASSVTSGGASYNEQFF.

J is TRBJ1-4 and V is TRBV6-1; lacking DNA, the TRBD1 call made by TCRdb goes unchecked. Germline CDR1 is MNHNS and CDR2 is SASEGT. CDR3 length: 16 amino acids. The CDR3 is CASSPHPGTTNEKLFF.

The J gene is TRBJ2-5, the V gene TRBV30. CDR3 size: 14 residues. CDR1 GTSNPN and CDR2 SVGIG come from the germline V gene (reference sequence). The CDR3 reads CAWSPETDQETQYF.

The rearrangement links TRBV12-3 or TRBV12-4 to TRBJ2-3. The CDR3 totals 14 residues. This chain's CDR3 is CASSLGGTTDTQYF.

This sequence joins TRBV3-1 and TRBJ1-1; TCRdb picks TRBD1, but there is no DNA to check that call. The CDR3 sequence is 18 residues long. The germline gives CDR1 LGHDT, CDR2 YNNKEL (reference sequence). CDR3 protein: CASSQGLGQGMGRPEAFF.

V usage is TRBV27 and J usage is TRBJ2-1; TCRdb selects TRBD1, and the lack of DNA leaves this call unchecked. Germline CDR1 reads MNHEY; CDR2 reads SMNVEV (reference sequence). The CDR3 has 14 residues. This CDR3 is CASSDEDRGDEQFF.

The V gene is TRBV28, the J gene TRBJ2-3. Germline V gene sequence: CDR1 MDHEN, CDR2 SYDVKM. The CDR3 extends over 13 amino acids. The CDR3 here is CASSYTYTDTQYF.

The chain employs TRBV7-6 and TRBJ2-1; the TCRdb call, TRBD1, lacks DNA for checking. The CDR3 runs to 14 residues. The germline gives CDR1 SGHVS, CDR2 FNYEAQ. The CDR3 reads CASSLVPGGHEQFF.

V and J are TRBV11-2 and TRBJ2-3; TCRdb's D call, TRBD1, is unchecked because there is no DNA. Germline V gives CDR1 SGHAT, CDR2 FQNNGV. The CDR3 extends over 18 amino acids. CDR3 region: CASSQRVAGGGGTDTQYF.

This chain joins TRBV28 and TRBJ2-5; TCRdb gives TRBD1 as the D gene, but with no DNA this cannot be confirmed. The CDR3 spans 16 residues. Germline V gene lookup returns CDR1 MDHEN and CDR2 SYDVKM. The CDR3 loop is CASSSPLGGGDETQYF.

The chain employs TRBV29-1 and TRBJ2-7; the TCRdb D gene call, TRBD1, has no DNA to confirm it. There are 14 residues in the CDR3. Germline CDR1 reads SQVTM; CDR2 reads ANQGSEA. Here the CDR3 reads CSVEDEDRGYEQYF.

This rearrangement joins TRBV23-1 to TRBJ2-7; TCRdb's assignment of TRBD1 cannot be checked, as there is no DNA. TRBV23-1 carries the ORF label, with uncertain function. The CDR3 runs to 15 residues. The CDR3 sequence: CASSHPRDRPHEQYF.

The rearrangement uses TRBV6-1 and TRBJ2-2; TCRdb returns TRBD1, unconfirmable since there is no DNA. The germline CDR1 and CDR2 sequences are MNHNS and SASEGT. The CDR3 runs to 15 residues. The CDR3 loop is CASRRMDRFTGELFF.